This T cell receptor beta chain was sequenced for a study of shared clonotypes between healthy human individuals. Points from the study as a whole: Genetic and exposure-history diversity was limited by the few donors. Clonotype sharing among donors was expected to depend on sequencing depth.

As regards this clone: Its antigen is not known.

Original methodology: Filtering differed since immunoSEQ provided only junctions, with no quality scores. The assay was immunoSEQ multiplex PCR, and TCRdb's table has in-frame clones only and misses some. V, J and clone size are taken as reported in that table, and D and trimming were inferred from the DNA itself. The sample yields approximately 2,200,000 clones, about 92% seen once. Positively selected for CCR7, the CD45RO-negative cells used as naive CD8 cells excluded terminally differentiated effector memory CD45RA+ cells. Caucasian adults residing in Nashville, Tennessee made up all the donors. The CDR3 spans 15 residues. Germline loops: CDR1 KGHSH, CDR2 LQKENI. The V gene end was trimmed by 3 bases and the J gene end by 6 bases; junction bases not matched to a gene: 9.

The chain carries TRBV18 and TRBJ2-7, with 9 bases identical to TRBD1. Sequenced: naive CD8+ T cells from PBMCs. The sequence came from a man between 18 and 35 years old in good health. Some clones in this sample may be carry-over from other donors' samples. Here the CDR3 reads CASSPPGQGIFEQYF. CDR3 coding DNA: TGTGCCAGCTCACCGCCGGGACAGGGTATCTTCGAGCAGTACTTC.